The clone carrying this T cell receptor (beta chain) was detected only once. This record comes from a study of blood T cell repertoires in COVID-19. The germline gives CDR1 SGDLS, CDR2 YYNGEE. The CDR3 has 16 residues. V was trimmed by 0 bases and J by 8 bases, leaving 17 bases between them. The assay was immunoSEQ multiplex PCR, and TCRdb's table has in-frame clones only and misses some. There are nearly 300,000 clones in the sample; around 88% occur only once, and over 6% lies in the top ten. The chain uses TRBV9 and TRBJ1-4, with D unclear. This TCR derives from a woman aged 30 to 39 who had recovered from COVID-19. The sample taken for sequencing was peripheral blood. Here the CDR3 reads CASSVVGSGVTEKLFF. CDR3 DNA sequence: TGTGCCAGCAGCGTAGTGGGTTCGGGAGTCACGGAAAAACTGTTTTTT. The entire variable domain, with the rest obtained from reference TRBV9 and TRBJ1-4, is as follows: DSGVTQTPKHLITATGQRVTLRCSPRSGDLSVYWYQQSLDQGLQFLIQYYNGEERAKGNILERFSAQQFPDLHSELNLSSLELGDSALYFCASSVVGSGVTEKLFFGSGTQLSVL.